The rows below give T cell receptor beta chains drawn from one sample of a study of blood T cell repertoires in COVID-19. TCRdb's table, derived via immunoSEQ multiplex PCR, lists solely in-frame clones and lacks some. The profile shows approximately 31,000 clones, 80% to 95% of them singletons. The sample comprised peripheral blood. The receptors come from a man aged 60 to 69 with acute or convalescent COVID-19. Both conserved end residues are part of each CDR3. The D gene is left open where the match is weak. Clone size, where shown, is once, few, many, or a class for clones that have expanded.

cdr3_aa,cdr3_nt,cdr3_length,clone_size,j_call,v_call,d_call
CASSMVGSRGTGELFF,TGTGCCAGTAGTATGGTCGGGAGTCGTGGCACCGGGGAGCTGTTTTTT,16,-,TRBJ2-2,TRBV19,-
CASSQAGGRNTDTQYF,TGTGCCAGCAGTCAGGCGGGAGGGCGGAACACAGATACGCAGTATTTT,16,-,TRBJ2-3,TRBV27,TRBD2
CASSYLRGRGYEQYF,TGTGCCAGCAGTTACCTTCGGGGGAGGGGCTACGAGCAGTACTTC,15,-,TRBJ2-7,TRBV6-5,TRBD2
CASSFGTGNQPQHF,TGTGCCAGCAGCTTTGGGACAGGCAATCAGCCCCAGCATTTT,14,once,TRBJ1-5,TRBV11-2,TRBD1
CASSLGVQAGELFF,TGTGCCAGCAGCTTAGGGGTACAGGCCGGGGAGCTGTTTTTT,14,-,TRBJ2-2,TRBV11-3,-
CAISESRDRGYEQFF,TGTGCCATCAGTGAGTCCAGGGACAGGGGGTATGAGCAGTTCTTC,15,-,TRBJ2-1,TRBV10-3,TRBD1
CASRQTAGAQYF,TGTGCCAGCAGGCAGACAGCGGGGGCCCAGTACTTC,12,-,TRBJ2-5,TRBV6-5,TRBD2
CASSLSLVVNEQFF,TGTGCCAGCAGCCTTTCGCTAGTAGTCAATGAGCAGTTCTTC,14,-,TRBJ2-1,TRBV14,-
CASSLPPGQGNGYTF,TGTGCCAGCAGCTTACCCCCCGGACAGGGGAATGGCTACACCTTC,15,once,TRBJ1-2,TRBV7-2,TRBD1
CSVGGGSSYEQYF,TGCAGCGTTGGTGGCGGGAGCTCCTACGAGCAGTACTTC,13,-,TRBJ2-7,TRBV29-1,TRBD2
CASSPSTLAQQYNEQFF,TGTGCCAGCAGCCCATCTACACTAGCGCAGCAATACAATGAGCAGTTCTTC,17,-,TRBJ2-1,TRBV3-1/TRBV3-2,TRBD2
CAGAGTARNTIYF,TGTGCCGGTGCCGGGACAGCCCGAAACACCATATATTTT,13,-,TRBJ1-3,TRBV2,TRBD1
CASSPGFTNEKLFF,TGTGCCAGCAGTCCAGGGTTCACTAATGAAAAACTGTTTTTT,14,-,TRBJ1-4,TRBV7-9,-
CASSLASTNEKLFF,TGTGCCAGCAGCTTAGCATCAACTAATGAAAAACTGTTTTTT,14,-,TRBJ1-4,TRBV11-2,-
CASSQDSFDTQYF,TGTGCCAGCAGCCAAGATAGTTTCGATACGCAGTATTTT,13,-,TRBJ2-3,TRBV3-1/TRBV3-2,-
CASSLISAGAYGYTF,TGTGCCAGCAGCTTAATCTCAGCAGGCGCCTATGGCTACACCTTC,15,-,TRBJ1-2,TRBV5-5,-
CASSISPAANYGYTF,TGTGCCAGTAGTATTAGCCCTGCTGCTAACTATGGCTACACCTTC,15,-,TRBJ1-2,TRBV19,-
CATSRDRQAEAFF,TGTGCCACCAGCAGGGACAGACAGGCAGAAGCTTTCTTT,13,-,TRBJ1-1,TRBV15,-
CASSLVQGGVKTQYF,TGTGCCAGCAGCTTAGTGCAGGGCGGGGTGAAGACCCAGTACTTC,15,-,TRBJ2-5,TRBV11-3,-
CASGQRQGSNTGELFF,TGTGCTAGTGGTCAACGACAGGGATCGAACACCGGGGAGCTGTTTTTT,16,-,TRBJ2-2,TRBV12-5,TRBD1
CSAIPGNTGELFF,TGCAGCGCAATCCCGGGGAACACCGGGGAGCTGTTTTTT,13,-,TRBJ2-2,TRBV29-1,-
CASREDRGWGNQPQHF,TGTGCCAGCAGGGAGGACAGGGGTTGGGGCAATCAGCCCCAGCATTTT,16,-,TRBJ1-5,TRBV6-6,TRBD1
CAWSREYTEAFF,TGTGCCTGGAGCCGGGAGTACACTGAAGCTTTCTTT,12,-,TRBJ1-1,TRBV30,-
CASSIEDWPEAFF,TGTGCCAGTAGTATTGAGGACTGGCCTGAAGCTTTCTTT,13,few,TRBJ1-1,TRBV19,-
CASSYGRGTGELFF,TGTGCCAGCAGTTACGGGCGGGGCACCGGGGAGCTGTTTTTT,14,once,TRBJ2-2,TRBV6-6,-
CASSWTGGNEQFF,TGTGCCAGCAGCTGGACAGGGGGCAATGAGCAGTTCTTC,13,-,TRBJ2-1,TRBV6-5,TRBD1